A single sample gave rise to the 32 T cell receptor beta chains below, sequenced in a study of CD8 T cells in ankylosing spondylitis. TCRdb reprocessed the 5' RACE reads with MiXCR, giving one entry per CDR3 protein. The top ten hold about 6.3% of the sample, which has about 150,000 distinct CDR3 sequences, under 35% seen once. Sequenced: synovial fluid, either unsorted or a sorted T cell fraction (not recorded which). Receptors were obtained from a male donor with ankylosing spondylitis.

There are a few counts of this clonotype. The chain employs TRBV2 and TRBJ2-4; the D gene is possibly TRBD1 (6 bases). The germline gives CDR1 SNHLY, CDR2 FYNNEI. V shed 1 base and J shed 12 bases, with 10 bases lying between them. The CDR3 runs 12 residues. In DNA form, the CDR3 reads TGTGCCAGCAGTGAAGGAGGGGGAACTCAGTACTTC. It translates to CASSEGGGTQYF.

In its sample, this clonotype was seen a few times. The chain couples TRBV10-3 to TRBJ2-3; D remains ambiguous. This CDR3 has 12 residues. From germline, CDR1 is ENHRY and CDR2 SYGVKD. Trimming removed 3 bases from V and 7 bases from J, with 8 bases in between. The CDR3 sequence is CAISDGTYTQYF. The DNA of the CDR3 is TGTGCCATCAGTGACGGCACTTATACGCAGTATTTT.

Many counts were recorded for this clonotype. The chain recombines TRBV7-2 with TRBJ2-5, with a tentative D call TRBD2 (6 bases). This CDR3 comprises 14 residues. CDR1 is SGHTA, CDR2 FQGNSA, per germline. The V end lost 5 bases, the J end lost 5 bases, and 15 bases lay between the germline ends. The chain's CDR3 is CASSLSGGRETQYF. CDR3 nucleotides: TGTGCCAGCAGCCTGTCCGGGGGAAGGGAGACCCAGTACTTC.

This clonotype was recorded many times. The chain recombines TRBV12-3 or TRBV12-4 with TRBJ1-1; D not certain. Trimming stripped 2 bases from V and 3 bases from J, with 7 bases between. The CDR3 length is 13 residues. CDR3 bases: TGTGCCAGCAGTTTATTCCCCGACACTGAAGCTTTCTTT. It is translated as CASSLFPDTEAFF.

V usage is TRBV7-2 and J usage is TRBJ1-1; D is possibly TRBD1 (6 bases). The germline V and J ends were trimmed by 2 bases and 0 bases, with 10 bases remaining between them. The CDR3 covers 15 residues. Germline V lookup: CDR1 SGHTA, CDR2 FQGNSA. The CDR3 protein is CASSLSTGMNTEAFF. CDR3 bases: TGTGCCAGCAGCTTAAGTACAGGGATGAACACTGAAGCTTTCTTT.

J is TRBJ1-1 and V is TRBV18; weak D call: TRBD1 (5 bases). This CDR3 has 14 residues. The germline gives CDR1 KGHSH, CDR2 LQKENI. The V end lost 6 bases, the J end lost 1 base, and 12 bases lay between the germline ends. The CDR3 here is CASSGGTSNTEAFF. In nucleotides, the CDR3 is TGTGCCAGCTCTGGTGGGACGTCGAACACTGAAGCTTTCTTT.

The chain is built from TRBV20-1 and TRBJ1-2, with 7 bases that match TRBD1. The germline CDR1 and CDR2 sequences are DFQATT and SNEGSKA (reference sequence). The CDR3 loop spans 13 amino acids. The V segment lost 6 bases and the J segment 6 bases; nucleotides outside the gene matches: 10. CDR3 loop: CSAGATGYDGYTF. As DNA, the CDR3 is TGCAGTGCCGGCGCGACAGGGTATGATGGCTACACCTTC.

This clonotype was counted at least ten times. The chain combines TRBV12-3 or TRBV12-4 with TRBJ1-1, with a weak D call TRBD1 (5 bases). Trimming pared 11 bases from V and 0 bases from J, leaving 16 bases between. The CDR3 length is 14 residues. CDR3 sequence (DNA): TGTGCCGAGGGGAGGGCGGGCATGAACACTGAAGCTTTCTTT. Amino acids: CAEGRAGMNTEAFF.

Here the CDR3 reads CASGRAGGQETQYF. In nucleotides, the CDR3 is TGTGCCTCAGGGCGAGCGGGGGGGCAGGAGACCCAGTACTTC. The chain recombines TRBV7-6 with TRBJ2-5; the match to TRBD2 covers 10 bases. Germline values: CDR1 SGHVS, CDR2 FNYEAQ. The CDR3 covers 14 residues. The V segment lost 11 bases and the J segment 5 bases; nucleotides outside the gene matches: 11.

The chain employs TRBV7-6 and TRBJ2-2; 7 bases match TRBD1. The CDR3 sequence is 15 residues long. Germline CDR1 is SGHVS and CDR2 is FNYEAQ. Trimming cost V 1 base and J 5 bases; bases outside gene matches: 4. The CDR3, as DNA: TGTGCCAGCAGCTTAGGACAGGGCTTGACCGGGGAGCTGTTTTTT. The encoded protein is CASSLGQGLTGELFF.

J is TRBJ2-7 and V is TRBV20-1; D gene ambiguous. The germline CDR1 and CDR2 sequences are DFQATT and SNEGSKA (reference sequence). The ends were cut back, 8 bases at V and 4 bases at J, with 15 bases in the middle. CDR3 length equals 12 residues. This CDR3 reads CSFWTSAYEQYF. The CDR3 coding sequence is TGCAGTTTCTGGACGTCAGCTTACGAGCAGTACTTC.

V gene TRBV20-1 combines with J gene TRBJ2-7; TRBD2 matches at 7 bases. CDR3 size: 17 residues. V shed 5 bases and J 2 bases; nucleotides not matched to a gene: 18. Germline V gene sequence: CDR1 DFQATT, CDR2 SNEGSKA (reference sequence). The CDR3 sequence: CSAPPPSGRGGPYEQYF. The CDR3 DNA sequence: TGCAGTGCTCCCCCCCCTAGCGGTCGTGGAGGACCCTACGAGCAGTACTTC.

J is TRBJ2-2 and V is TRBV28; the D call may be TRBD1 or TRBD2 (5 bases each). CDR3 length equals 14 residues. Trimming shortened V by 7 bases and J by 0 bases, and 9 bases separated the two germline ends. Germline CDR1 reads MDHEN; CDR2 reads SYDVKM. CDR3 residues: CASTGTANTGELFF. In DNA, the CDR3 is TGTGCCAGCACCGGGACGGCGAACACCGGGGAGCTGTTTTTT.

The chain joins TRBV28 to TRBJ2-2; a weak D match, TRBD1 (8 bases). V was cut by 8 bases and J by 6 bases, with 13 bases left in between. Looked up from germline, CDR1 is MDHEN and CDR2 is SYDVKM. The CDR3 sequence is 13 residues long. The CDR3 DNA reads TGTGCCAGCGGCGGGGGACAGGCCGGGGAGCTGTTTTTT. Translating it yields CASGGGQAGELFF.

J is TRBJ2-1 and V is TRBV27, with D tentatively TRBD1 (7 bases). CDR3 length: 15 amino acids. CDR1 is MNHEY, CDR2 SMNVEV, per germline (reference sequence). V shed 6 bases and J shed 8 bases, with 20 bases lying between them. CDR3 nucleotide sequence: TGTGCCAGCAGAGGTGGAGGGGGCCTAATCCATGAGCAGTTCTTC. Amino acid sequence: CASRGGGGLIHEQFF.

This clonotype came up a few times. V usage is TRBV30 and J usage is TRBJ1-1; D is unclear. With 3 bases removed from V and 1 base from J, the gap between germline ends came to 3 bases. Germline V gene data show CDR1 as GTSNPN and CDR2 as SVGIG (reference sequence). The CDR3 is made up of 11 amino acids. The CDR3 DNA reads as TGTGCCTGGAGGGAGAACACTGAAGCTTTCTTT. Protein: CAWRENTEAFF.

The genes are TRBV20-1 and TRBJ2-6, with D uncertain. This CDR3 has 14 residues. Germline CDR1 DFQATT, CDR2 SNEGSKA (reference sequence). V shed 6 bases and J shed 0 bases, with 9 bases lying between them. This CDR3 reads CSAQGISGANVLTF. The CDR3 DNA is TGCAGTGCACAAGGGATCTCTGGGGCCAACGTCCTGACTTTC.

The table lists this clonotype with many counts. This chain connects TRBV7-8 to TRBJ2-1; a possible D gene is TRBD1 (5 bases). CDR1 and CDR2 (germline): SGHVS, FQNEAQ. V was clipped by 2 bases and J by 4 bases, with 9 bases between them. The CDR3 is 14 residues long. Here the CDR3 reads CASSLPQGYNEQFF. CDR3 DNA sequence: TGTGCCAGCAGCTTACCCCAGGGATACAATGAGCAGTTCTTC.

The CDR3 is CASSPRGGQNTEAFF. The CDR3 DNA is TGTGCCAGCTCACCACGGGGGGGACAGAACACTGAAGCTTTCTTT. The chain couples TRBV18 to TRBJ1-1, with a tentative D call TRBD1 (6 bases). CDR1 is KGHSH and CDR2 is LQKENI in the germline V gene. The CDR3 runs to 15 residues. The germline V and J ends were trimmed by 1 base and 1 base, with 10 bases remaining between them.

Only a few counts were recorded for this clonotype. The chain joins TRBV20-1 to TRBJ1-2; 7 positions match TRBD1. Trimming removed 6 bases from V and 4 bases from J; junction bases left unmatched: 8. This CDR3 is 13 amino acids long. Germline lookup yields CDR1 DFQATT and CDR2 SNEGSKA (reference sequence). The chain's CDR3 is CSANKGGAYGYTF. The CDR3 nucleotides are TGCAGTGCGAATAAAGGGGGCGCCTATGGCTACACCTTC.

The genes are TRBV28 and TRBJ2-4, with a tentative D call TRBD2 (5 bases). This CDR3 has 16 residues. CDR1 MDHEN and CDR2 SYDVKM come from the germline V gene. Trimming took 8 bases from V and 1 from J, leaving 18 bases between them. The CDR3: CASGQTNKAAKNIQYF. The CDR3 nucleotides read TGTGCCAGCGGCCAGACTAATAAAGCGGCCAAAAACATTCAGTACTTC.

This chain uses TRBV20-1 with TRBJ2-3; D tentatively fits TRBD1 or TRBD2 (5 bases each). The CDR3 has 15 amino acids. The germline gives CDR1 DFQATT, CDR2 SNEGSKA (reference sequence). The V end was cut by 3 bases, the J end by 2 bases, with 15 bases between. In DNA, the CDR3 is TGCAGTGCTAGCCAACGGGACGGCTACACAGATACGCAGTATTTT. Encoded protein: CSASQRDGYTDTQYF.

This clonotype has just a few counts. The chain recombines TRBV6-5 with TRBJ2-1; D possibly matches TRBD1 or TRBD2 (5 bases each). The germline CDR1 and CDR2 sequences are MNHEY and SVGAGI. The CDR3 has 15 residues. The V gene lost 0 bases and the J gene lost 5 bases, with 11 bases spanning the gap. In DNA form, the CDR3 reads TGTGCCAGCAGTTACTCGAGTGAGGGGAACAATGAGCAGTTCTTC. Translating gives CASSYSSEGNNEQFF.

This clonotype appeared a few times. The chain joins TRBV20-1 to TRBJ2-5, with 8 bases identical to TRBD2. The germline gives CDR1 DFQATT, CDR2 SNEGSKA (reference sequence). This CDR3 contains 13 residues. Written as DNA, the CDR3 is TGCAGCATGGAAGGCGGGGGGCAAGAGACCCAGTACTTC. This codes for CSMEGGGQETQYF.

This chain joins TRBV29-1 and TRBJ1-6; 9 nucleotides match TRBD1. The V segment lost 8 bases and the J segment 8 bases; nucleotides outside the gene matches: 4. The CDR3 extends over 12 amino acids. CDR1 and CDR2 (germline): SQVTM, ANQGSEA. This chain's CDR3 is CSCRTGDSPLHF. As DNA, the CDR3 is TGCAGCTGTCGGACAGGGGATTCACCCCTCCACTTT.

This clonotype came up a few times. The gene calls are TRBV20-1 and TRBJ1-2, with unresolved D. The V gene's germline CDR1 is DFQATT and CDR2 SNEGSKA (reference sequence). CDR3 size: 11 residues. Trimming shortened V by 3 bases and J by 8 bases, and 10 bases separated the two germline ends. CDR3 sequence: CSASTVVGYTF. In DNA, the CDR3 is TGCAGTGCTAGTACGGTAGTAGGCTACACCTTC.

The sample holds a few counts of this clonotype. The V gene is TRBV25-1, the J gene TRBJ2-5, with D uncertain. CDR3 size: 14 residues. V shed 1 base and J shed 5 bases, with 11 bases lying between them. Germline V gene sequence: CDR1 MGHDK, CDR2 SYGVNS. CDR3 protein: CASSEFTGLETQYF. CDR3 bases: TGTGCCAGCAGTGAATTTACGGGTTTGGAGACCCAGTACTTC.

The rearrangement links TRBV20-1 to TRBJ2-5; the D call may be TRBD1 or TRBD2 (5 bases each). Germline V gene lookup returns CDR1 DFQATT and CDR2 SNEGSKA (reference sequence). V was shortened by 7 bases and J by 6 bases, with 21 bases between the two germline ends. This CDR3 has 14 amino acids. CDR3 sequence: CSVQATGAGKTQYF. CDR3 DNA sequence: TGCAGTGTACAGGCAACCGGGGCCGGGAAGACCCAGTACTTC.

V is TRBV12-3 or TRBV12-4 and J is TRBJ2-7; unclear D gene. The CDR3 contains 12 residues. V lost 1 base and J 2 bases, leaving 3 bases between the germline ends. The CDR3 DNA sequence: TGTGCCAGCAGTTTAGAGGCCTACGAGCAGTACTTC. Amino acids: CASSLEAYEQYF.

The CDR3 reads CASSPQAGTLKETQYF. The CDR3 coding sequence is TGTGCCAGCAGCCCCCAGGCGGGAACACTCAAAGAGACCCAGTACTTC. The gene calls are TRBV7-2 and TRBJ2-5; possibly TRBD2 for D (6 bases). Germline V lookup: CDR1 SGHTA, CDR2 FQGNSA. This CDR3 region has 16 residues. Between the trimmed V and J ends, which lost 5 bases and 3 bases, there was a span of 19 bases.

The genes are TRBV5-1 and TRBJ2-5, with 12 bases fitting TRBD1. The CDR3 covers 16 residues. V lost 4 bases and J lost 3; bases outside the gene matches: 7. The germline V gene has CDR1 SGHRS and CDR2 YFSETQ. Here the CDR3 reads CASSLGTGGFEETQYF. The CDR3 DNA sequence: TGCGCCAGCAGCCTGGGGACAGGGGGCTTCGAAGAGACCCAGTACTTC.

This clonotype was observed a handful of times. The V call is TRBV27, the J call TRBJ2-7; maybe TRBD1 (7 bases). Trimming shortened V by 8 bases and J by 4 bases, and 21 bases separated the two germline ends. The CDR3 length is 15 residues. Germline V gene sequence: CDR1 MNHEY, CDR2 SMNVEV (reference sequence). This chain's CDR3 is CASRRGGRGVYEQYF. The DNA for the CDR3 is TGTGCCAGCCGGAGAGGGGGCAGGGGGGTGTACGAGCAGTACTTC.